This record covers a single T cell receptor beta chain. In germline, CDR1 is LGHNA, CDR2 YSLEER. The V end was cut by 2 bases, the J end by 5 bases, with 16 bases between. The length of the CDR3 is 15 residues. This entry comes from a study of blood T cell repertoires in COVID-19. About the study: T cells, B-cell-depleted T cells, or PBMCs provided the cDNA or gDNA that served as material.

Only in-frame clones appear in the TCRdb table, and some are missing; sequencing was by immunoSEQ multiplex PCR. The sample lists around 220,000 clones, 80% to 90% occurring once. This receptor was identified in a man younger than 45 with active or convalescent COVID-19. The sample consisted of peripheral blood. The chain couples TRBV4-3 to TRBJ2-7; D possibly corresponds to TRBD1 (6 bases). CDR3 residues: CASSQLEGGNHEQYF. In DNA, the CDR3 is TGCGCCAGCAGCCAACTCGAAGGGGGTAACCACGAGCAGTACTTC.